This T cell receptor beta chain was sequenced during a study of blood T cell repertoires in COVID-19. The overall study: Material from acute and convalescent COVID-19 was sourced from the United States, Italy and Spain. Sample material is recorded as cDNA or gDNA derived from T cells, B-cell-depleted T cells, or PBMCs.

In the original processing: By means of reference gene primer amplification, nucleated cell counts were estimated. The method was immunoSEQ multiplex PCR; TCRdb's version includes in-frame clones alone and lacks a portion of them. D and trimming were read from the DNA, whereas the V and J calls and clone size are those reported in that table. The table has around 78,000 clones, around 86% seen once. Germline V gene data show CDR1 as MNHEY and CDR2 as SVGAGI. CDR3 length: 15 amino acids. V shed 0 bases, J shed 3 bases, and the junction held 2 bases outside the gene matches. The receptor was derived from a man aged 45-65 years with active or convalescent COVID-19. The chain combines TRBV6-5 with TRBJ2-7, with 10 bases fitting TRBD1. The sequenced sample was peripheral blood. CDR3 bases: TGTGCCAGCAGTTACTCAGGGGACAGGGGCTACGAGCAGTACTTC. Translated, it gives CASSYSGDRGYEQYF.